This T cell receptor (beta chain) was obtained from a study of cytomegalovirus exposure and HLA in healthy donors. General observations from the study: With high specificity and sensitivity, the classifier reportedly diagnosed cytomegalovirus status. Later analysis associated a missense DCLRE1C variant with TCR beta V- and J-gene trimming. Rarity characterized most TCR sequences, yet some public TCRs appeared in many donors. Excluded: some indistinguishable V segments such as TRBV6-2 and TRBV6-3.

The germline CDR1 and CDR2 sequences are MDHEN and SYDVKM. Trimming removed 4 bases from V and 4 bases from J; junction bases left unmatched: 6. The CDR3 extends over 14 amino acids. Comments on this clone: Its antigen remains unknown.

The PCR used 60 Vbeta and 13 Jbeta primers. Using immunoSEQ multiplex PCR, the repertoire was profiled, and TCRdb retains in-frame clones only, with some absent. The data hold 180,000 or so clones, with over 80% observed a single time. The V gene is TRBV28, the J gene TRBJ2-5; 7 bases map to TRBD2. Sequences were obtained from PBMCs. The TCR sequence derives from a woman between 50 and 59 years old in good health and CMV-seropositive. CDR3 sequence: CASSSGGRRETQYF. CDR3 nucleotides: TGTGCCAGCAGTTCGGGGGGTCGGAGAGAGACCCAGTACTTC.